This TCR beta chain was documented in a study of TIL therapy for anti-PD-1-resistant metastatic lung cancer. The germline gives CDR1 SGHVS, CDR2 FNYEAQ. The CDR3 is made up of 18 amino acids. V dropped 4 bases and J dropped 0 bases, with 19 bases sitting between them. Documented time point: pre-treatment sample, taken before nivolumab and TIL therapy. This was the immunoSEQ v3 assay. Here immunoSEQ multiplex PCR was the method, and the copy in TCRdb shows in-frame clones only, minus some. Among approximately 57,000 clones, approximately 80% were seen once, and the ten largest hold just under 3%. Here the sequenced sample was blood, taken at baseline. J is TRBJ1-3 and V is TRBV7-6, with a tentative D call TRBD1 (5 bases). The clonotype originates from a person aged 30 to 80 with non-small cell lung cancer. CDR3 region: CASSSPPGGVDSGNTIYF. In DNA form, the CDR3 reads TGTGCCAGCAGCTCACCCCCGGGGGGGGTAGACTCTGGAAACACCATATATTTT.